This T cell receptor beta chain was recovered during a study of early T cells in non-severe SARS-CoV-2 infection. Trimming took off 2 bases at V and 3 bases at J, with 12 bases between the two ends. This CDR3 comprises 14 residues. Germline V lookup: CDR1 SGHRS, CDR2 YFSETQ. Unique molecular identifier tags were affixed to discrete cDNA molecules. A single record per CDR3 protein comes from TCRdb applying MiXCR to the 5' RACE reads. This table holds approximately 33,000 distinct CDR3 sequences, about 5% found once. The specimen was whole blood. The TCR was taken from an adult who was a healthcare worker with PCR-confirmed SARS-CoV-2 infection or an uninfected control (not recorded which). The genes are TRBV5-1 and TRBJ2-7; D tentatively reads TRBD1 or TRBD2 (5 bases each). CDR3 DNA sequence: TGCGCCAGCAGCTTTGGGGGTAGCCTCTACGAGCAGTACTTC. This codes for CASSFGGSLYEQYF.